These 20 T cell receptor beta chains were sequenced from one sample in a study of blood T cell repertoires in COVID-19. The method was immunoSEQ multiplex PCR; TCRdb's version includes in-frame clones alone and lacks a portion of them. The sample carries roughly 39,000 clones, roughly 94% recorded once. Input material: peripheral blood. These receptors were collected from a human donor with active COVID-19. The donor label of this sample is uncertain.

This chain links TRBV10-3 with TRBJ2-2; the D gene is possibly TRBD2 (6 bases). The V end was cut by 4 bases, the J end by 5 bases, with 14 bases between. This CDR3 is built from 15 residues. Germline lookup yields CDR1 ENHRY and CDR2 SYGVKD. CDR3 region: CAISAREGGTGELFF. In nucleotides, the CDR3 is TGTGCCATCAGTGCTCGGGAAGGAGGGACCGGGGAGCTGTTTTTT.

This clone was counted once. The rearrangement links TRBV27 to TRBJ2-7; weak D call: TRBD1 (6 bases). CDR1 and CDR2 (germline): MNHEY, SMNVEV (reference sequence). Between the trimmed V and J ends, which lost 6 bases and 0 bases, there was a span of 21 bases. The CDR3 is 17 amino acids. CDR3 bases: TGTGCCAGCAGCCGATACGTACGACAGGACTTCTCCTACGAGCAGTACTTC. This codes for CASSRYVRQDFSYEQYF.

For the CDR3, the DNA is TGTGCCAGCAGTGAAAGTTGGTCGGTGGAAGCTTTCTTT. Translating it yields CASSESWSVEAFF. The rearrangement joins TRBV6-1 to TRBJ1-1; no firm D call. Germline V gene data show CDR1 as MNHNS and CDR2 as SASEGT. V lost 2 bases and J lost 8, with 12 bases in between. This CDR3 spans 13 amino acids.

The chain employs TRBV5-3 and TRBJ2-3; 9 nucleotides match TRBD1. TRBV5-3 is designated an ORF whose function remains uncertain. V lost 4 bases, J lost 3 bases, and 9 bases stayed unmatched. This CDR3 is built from 16 residues. The CDR3: CARSPEGQGLTDTQYF. CDR3 bases: TGTGCCAGAAGCCCCGAAGGACAGGGGTTAACAGATACGCAGTATTTT.

The chain couples TRBV4-1 to TRBJ2-1; D is possibly TRBD2 (5 bases). Per germline, CDR1 MGHRA and CDR2 YSYEKL. V was clipped by 4 bases and J by 0 bases, with 16 bases between them. The CDR3 loop spans 17 amino acids. In nucleotides, the CDR3 is TGCGCCAGCAGCCGTGTCCCCTTTGGAGGCTCCTACAATGAGCAGTTCTTC. Protein sequence: CASSRVPFGGSYNEQFF.

The chain has TRBV6-6 and TRBJ1-2; TRBD1 matches at 9 bases. The J segment lost 4 bases and the V segment lost 6 bases, leaving 12 bases of the junction unmatched. This CDR3 contains 16 residues. Germline loops: CDR1 MNHNY, CDR2 SVGAGI (reference sequence). The DNA for the CDR3 is TGTGCCAGCAGAACCGTCCGGGACAGGGTTATCTATGGCTACACCTTC. Its translation is CASRTVRDRVIYGYTF.

This clone was seen more than once but under ten times. This chain links TRBV5-6 with TRBJ1-5; D remains ambiguous. This CDR3 is built from 13 residues. V was shortened by 0 bases and J by 6 bases, with 7 bases between the two germline ends. Germline CDR1 reads SGHDT; CDR2 reads YYEEEE. The chain's CDR3 is CASSLGRGQPQHF. CDR3 DNA sequence: TGTGCCAGCAGCTTGGGCCGGGGTCAGCCCCAGCATTTT. The full variable domain, its missing parts supplied by reference TRBV5-6 and TRBJ1-5, is DAGVTQSPTHLIKTRGQQVTLRCSPKSGHDTVSWYQQALGQGPQFIFQYYEEEERQRGNFPDRFSGHQFPNYSSELNVNALLLGDSALYLCASSLGRGQPQHFGDGTRLSIL.

V usage is TRBV3-1 (or the pseudogene TRBV3-2) and J usage is TRBJ2-2, with 9 positions matching TRBD2. Trimming removed 6 bases from V and 4 bases from J; junction bases left unmatched: 9. Germline CDR1 and CDR2: LGHDT and YNNKEL (reference sequence). This CDR3 has 16 amino acids. In DNA, the CDR3 is TGTGCCAGCAGACAAAGCGGGACTAGCTTCACCGGGGAGCTGTTTTTT. As protein: CASRQSGTSFTGELFF.

The genes are TRBV29-1 and TRBJ1-1; D possibly corresponds to TRBD1 (5 bases). This CDR3 spans 13 amino acids. Trimming took off 8 bases at V and 4 bases at J, with 17 bases between the two ends. Germline V gives CDR1 SQVTM, CDR2 ANQGSEA. The chain's CDR3 is CSLSTERGTEAFF. In DNA, the CDR3 is TGCAGCCTAAGCACGGAAAGGGGCACTGAAGCTTTCTTT.

V and J are TRBV5-4 and TRBJ2-5; 7 nucleotides agree with TRBD1. The J segment lost 2 bases and the V segment lost 4 bases, leaving 5 bases of the junction unmatched. The CDR3 has 14 amino acids. Germline V gene sequence: CDR1 SGHNT, CDR2 YYREEE (reference sequence). In nucleotides, the CDR3 is TGTGCCAGCAGCCCGGGACAGAGTCAAGAGACCCAGTACTTC. It codes for CASSPGQSQETQYF.

The V gene is TRBV7-9, the J gene TRBJ1-4; a weak D match, TRBD1 (6 bases). V was clipped by 4 bases and J by 2 bases, with 8 bases between them. CDR3 length equals 14 residues. Per the germline V gene, CDR1 is SEHNR and CDR2 is FQNEAQ (reference sequence). DNA of the CDR3: TGTGCCAGCAGCTCCGGACAGACTAATGAAAAACTGTTTTTT. It translates to CASSSGQTNEKLFF. Based on the CDR3 plus reference TRBV7-9 and TRBJ1-4, the full variable domain is DTGVSQNPRHKITKRGQNVTFRCDPISEHNRLYWYRQTLGQGPEFLTYFQNEAQLEKSRLLSDRFSAERPKGSFSTLEIQRTEQGDSAMYLCASSSGQTNEKLFFGSGTQLSVL.

This rearrangement joins TRBV25-1 to TRBJ2-3, with 7 bases identical to TRBD2. V shed 7 bases and J 3 bases; nucleotides not matched to a gene: 7. Germline V lookup: CDR1 MGHDK, CDR2 SYGVNS. This CDR3 has 14 amino acids. CDR3 nucleotides: TGTGCCAGCACAAGTTTGGGGGGGACAGATACGCAGTATTTT. This sequence encodes CASTSLGGTDTQYF.

V is TRBV5-5 and J is TRBJ1-2, with 9 bases identical to TRBD1. Germline assignment: CDR1 SGHKS and CDR2 YYEKEE (reference sequence). Trimming removed 5 bases from V and 6 bases from J; junction bases left unmatched: 11. This CDR3 spans 15 amino acids. Written as DNA, the CDR3 is TGTGCCAGCAGTAGTCCCGGGACAGGGTATAATGGCTACACCTTC. Amino acid sequence: CASSSPGTGYNGYTF.

This clone has just one count. This chain uses TRBV11-2 with TRBJ2-1; 9 positions agree with TRBD2. Germline V gives CDR1 SGHAT, CDR2 FQNNGV. CDR3 length: 15 residues. J lost 4 bases, V lost 4 bases, and 5 bases had no gene match. The CDR3 region has the DNA TGTGCCAGCAGCTCGCAGCTAGCGGGGTACAATGAGCAGTTCTTC. It specifies CASSSQLAGYNEQFF.

The chain uses TRBV6-5 and TRBJ1-5, with D unclear. Germline-derived CDR1 and CDR2 are MNHEY and SVGAGI. V was clipped by 0 bases and J by 4 bases, with 13 bases between them. The CDR3 loop spans 16 amino acids. The CDR3 nucleotides are TGTGCCAGCAGTTACTCGGGCTCGCTTAGAAATCAGCCCCAGCATTTT. As protein: CASSYSGSLRNQPQHF.

This chain joins TRBV11-2 and TRBJ2-1; D gene ambiguous. The CDR3 loop spans 14 amino acids. Trimming took 4 bases from V and 8 from J, leaving 15 bases between them. CDR1 is SGHAT and CDR2 is FQNNGV in the germline V gene. DNA of the CDR3: TGTGCCAGCAGCTCCCAGGTGGGCGCAGATGAGCAGTTCTTC. It codes for CASSSQVGADEQFF.

This chain links TRBV21-1 with TRBJ1-4. TRBV21-1 is listed as a pseudogene. The CDR3 runs 17 residues. The CDR3 DNA is TGTGCCAGCAGCAAACCTAAGGGAGGGGCCCGATGTGAAAAACTGTTTTTT. Residues: CASSKPKGGARCEKLFF.

The CDR3 bases are TGCAGCGTTGGTGACAACGGCAATCAGCCCCAGCATTTT. Protein: CSVGDNGNQPQHF. J is TRBJ1-5 and V is TRBV29-1; D ambiguous. Trimming left V 4 bases short and J 2 bases short, with 9 bases between. CDR1 and CDR2 from the germline V gene are SQVTM and ANQGSEA. This CDR3 has 13 residues.

V gene TRBV15 combines with J gene TRBJ1-5, with D uncertain. In germline, CDR1 is LNHNV, CDR2 YYDKDF (reference sequence). V lost 0 bases to trimming and J lost 7 bases, with 13 bases between them. The CDR3 extends over 15 amino acids. This CDR3 reads CATSREWMAGQPQHF. DNA of the CDR3: TGTGCCACCAGCAGAGAATGGATGGCGGGGCAGCCCCAGCATTTT.

The chain joins TRBV20-1 to TRBJ2-5, with D uncertain. CDR1 is DFQATT, CDR2 SNEGSKA, per germline (reference sequence). V dropped 6 bases and J dropped 5 bases, with 10 bases sitting between them. The CDR3 runs to 11 residues. CDR3: CSANLGETQYF. The CDR3 DNA sequence: TGCAGTGCAAACCTCGGGGAGACCCAGTACTTC.